This T cell receptor (beta chain) was captured in a study of T cells in Graves' hyperthyroidism and ophthalmopathy. In its sample, this clonotype was seen a few times. Its target is not known. The CDR3 has 16 amino acids. V dropped 7 bases and J dropped 3; count of bases not matched to a gene: 9. Germline V gene lookup returns CDR1 MNHEY and CDR2 SMNVEV (reference sequence). Using RNA transcripts as the source, TCR beta CDR3 regions were amplified. Researchers ran a first-round RT-PCR on the TCR CDR3 using the HTBI primer set. In TCRdb, the multiplex PCR reads were re-called with MiXCR into one record per CDR3 protein. The profile shows 500,000 to 600,000 distinct CDR3 sequences, approximately 15% of them singletons. Patients aged 18 to 65 had newly diagnosed hyperthyroidism that had lasted under 2 months. Study-level points and caveats: Blood also held most thyroid clonotypes expanded beyond 0.001.

The sequenced sample was blood. The gene calls are TRBV27 and TRBJ2-3; 11 positions agree with TRBD2. The TCR sequence derives from a woman aged 18 to 35 with Graves' hyperthyroidism. The CDR3 coding sequence is TGTGCCAGCACTAGTACTAGCGGGAGTAGGACAGATACGCAGTATTTT. It encodes CASTSTSGSRTDTQYF.